This entry concerns a single T cell receptor (beta chain). Its antigen is not known. PCR primers comprised 60 Vbeta and 13 Jbeta primers. This table comes from immunoSEQ multiplex PCR, and its TCRdb copy is limited to in-frame clones, with some not included. The table has roughly 200,000 clones, about four fifths seen once. These data come from a study of cytomegalovirus exposure and HLA in healthy donors. Study as a whole: A previous analysis identified 95 million to 130 million unique TCR beta sequences derived from 180 million or so T cells. Overall study results and limits: TCR beta sequences numbering under 20,000 were associated with HLA alleles at 0.05 false discovery rate in a later analysis. Common viral pathogens (according to a later analysis) appeared linked to several of the most significant clusters. Most subjects' HLA-A and HLA-B alleles were reportedly predicted from TCR beta sequences.

With 3 bases clipped from V and 2 bases from J, the junction kept 6 bases outside the gene matches. CDR1 and CDR2 from the germline V gene are MGHRA and YSYEKL. The CDR3 has 15 amino acids. Sample: PBMCs. The clonotype originates from a man aged 45-65 years in good health and CMV-seronegative. The gene calls are TRBV4-1 and TRBJ1-2, with 7 bases that match TRBD1. The CDR3 bases are TGCGCCAGCAGCCAGACAGGGACCCAAAACTATGGCTACACCTTC. Protein product: CASSQTGTQNYGYTF.